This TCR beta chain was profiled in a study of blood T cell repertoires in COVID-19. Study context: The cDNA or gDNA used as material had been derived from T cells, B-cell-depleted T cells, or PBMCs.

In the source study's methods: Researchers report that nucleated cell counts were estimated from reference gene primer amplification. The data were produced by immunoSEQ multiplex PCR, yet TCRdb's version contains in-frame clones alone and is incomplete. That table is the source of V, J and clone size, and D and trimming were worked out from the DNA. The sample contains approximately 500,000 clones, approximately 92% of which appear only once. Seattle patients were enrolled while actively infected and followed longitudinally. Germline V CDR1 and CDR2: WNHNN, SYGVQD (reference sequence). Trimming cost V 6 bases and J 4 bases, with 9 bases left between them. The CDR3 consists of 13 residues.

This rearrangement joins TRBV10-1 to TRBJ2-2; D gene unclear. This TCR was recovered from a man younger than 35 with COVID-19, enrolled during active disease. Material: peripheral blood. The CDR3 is CASSATSTGELFF. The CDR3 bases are TGCGCCAGCAGCGCGACTTCCACCGGGGAGCTGTTTTTT.